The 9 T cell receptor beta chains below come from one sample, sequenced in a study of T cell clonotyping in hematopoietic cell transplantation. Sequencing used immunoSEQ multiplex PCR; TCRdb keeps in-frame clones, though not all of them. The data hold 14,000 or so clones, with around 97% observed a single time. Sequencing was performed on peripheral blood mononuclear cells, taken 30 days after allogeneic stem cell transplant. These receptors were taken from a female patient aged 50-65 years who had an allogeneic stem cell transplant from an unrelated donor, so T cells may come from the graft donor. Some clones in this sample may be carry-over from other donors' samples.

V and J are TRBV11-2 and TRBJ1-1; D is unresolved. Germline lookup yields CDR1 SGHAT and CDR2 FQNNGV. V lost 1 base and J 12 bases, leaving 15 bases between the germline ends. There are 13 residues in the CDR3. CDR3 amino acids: CASSLGGVIGPFF. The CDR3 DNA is TGTGCCAGCAGCTTAGGTGGAGTTATCGGGCCTTTCTTT.

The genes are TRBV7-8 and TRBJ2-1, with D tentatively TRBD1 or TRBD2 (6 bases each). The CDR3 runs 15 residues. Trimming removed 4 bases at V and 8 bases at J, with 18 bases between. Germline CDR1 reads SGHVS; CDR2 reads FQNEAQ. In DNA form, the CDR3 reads TGTGCCAGCAGCTCTTGGGGGGCGTATGGAGATGAGCAGTTCTTC. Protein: CASSSWGAYGDEQFF.

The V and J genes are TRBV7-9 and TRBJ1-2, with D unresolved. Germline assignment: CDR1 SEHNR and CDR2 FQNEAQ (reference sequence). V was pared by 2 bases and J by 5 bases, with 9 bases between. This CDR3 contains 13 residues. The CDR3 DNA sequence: TGTGCCAGCAGCTTAACAGATATGTATGGCTACACCTTC. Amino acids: CASSLTDMYGYTF. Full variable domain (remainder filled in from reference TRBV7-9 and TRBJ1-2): DTGVSQNPRHKITKRGQNVTFRCDPISEHNRLYWYRQTLGQGPEFLTYFQNEAQLEKSRLLSDRFSAERPKGSFSTLEIQRTEQGDSAMYLCASSLTDMYGYTFGSGTRLTVV.

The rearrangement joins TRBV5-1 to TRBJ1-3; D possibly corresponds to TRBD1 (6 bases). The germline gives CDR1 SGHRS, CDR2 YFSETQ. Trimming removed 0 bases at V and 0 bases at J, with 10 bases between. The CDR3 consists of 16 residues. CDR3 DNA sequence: TGCGCCAGCAGCTTGGGGGGGGCCACCTCTGGAAACACCATATATTTT. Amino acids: CASSLGGATSGNTIYF.

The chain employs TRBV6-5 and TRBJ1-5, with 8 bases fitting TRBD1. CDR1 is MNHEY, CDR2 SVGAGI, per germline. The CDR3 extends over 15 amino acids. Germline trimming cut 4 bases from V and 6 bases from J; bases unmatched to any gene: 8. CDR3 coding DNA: TGTGCCAGCAGTTCGACAGGGGTGTGGAGTCAGCCCCAGCATTTT. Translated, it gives CASSSTGVWSQPQHF.

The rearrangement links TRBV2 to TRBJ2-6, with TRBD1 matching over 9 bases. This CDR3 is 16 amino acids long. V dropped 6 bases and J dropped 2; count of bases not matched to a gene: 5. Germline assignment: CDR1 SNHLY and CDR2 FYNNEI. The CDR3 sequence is CASRVQGAAGANVLTF. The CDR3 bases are TGTGCCAGCAGGGTACAGGGGGCTGCTGGGGCCAACGTCCTGACTTTC.

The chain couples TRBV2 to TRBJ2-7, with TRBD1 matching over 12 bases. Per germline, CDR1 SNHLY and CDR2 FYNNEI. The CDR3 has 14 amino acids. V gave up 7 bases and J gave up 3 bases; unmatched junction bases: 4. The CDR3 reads CASTRDRGLYEQYF. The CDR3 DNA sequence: TGTGCCAGCACCCGGGACAGGGGGCTCTACGAGCAGTACTTC.

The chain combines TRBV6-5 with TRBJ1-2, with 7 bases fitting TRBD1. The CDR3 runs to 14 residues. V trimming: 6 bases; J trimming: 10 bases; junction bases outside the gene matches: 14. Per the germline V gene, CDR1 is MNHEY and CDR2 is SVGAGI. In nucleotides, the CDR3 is TGTGCCAGCAGCACCACAGGGGTGGCCGCTGACTACACCTTC. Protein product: CASSTTGVAADYTF.

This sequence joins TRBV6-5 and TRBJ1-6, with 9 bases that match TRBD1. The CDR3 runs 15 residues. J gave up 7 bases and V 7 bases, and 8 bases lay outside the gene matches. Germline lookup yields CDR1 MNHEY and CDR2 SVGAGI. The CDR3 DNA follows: TGTGCCAGCACAGTTTATGGGACAGGGAATTCACCCCTCCACTTT. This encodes CASTVYGTGNSPLHF.